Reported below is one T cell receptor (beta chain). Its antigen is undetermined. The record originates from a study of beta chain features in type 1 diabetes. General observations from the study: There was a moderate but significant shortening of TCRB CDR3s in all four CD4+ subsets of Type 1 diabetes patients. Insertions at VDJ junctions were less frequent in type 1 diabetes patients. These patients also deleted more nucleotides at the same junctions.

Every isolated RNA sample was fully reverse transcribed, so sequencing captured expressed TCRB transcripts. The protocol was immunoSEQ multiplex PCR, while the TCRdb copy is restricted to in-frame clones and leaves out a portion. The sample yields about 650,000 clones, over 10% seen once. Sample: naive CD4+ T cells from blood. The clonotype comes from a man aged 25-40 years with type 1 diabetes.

CDR3 protein: CASSARPGEGAFF. The CDR3 region has the DNA TGCGCCAGCAGCGCCCGCCCGGGGGAAGGAGCTTTCTTT. The V gene is TRBV5-1, the J gene TRBJ1-1; weak D call: TRBD1 (5 bases). CDR1 SGHRS and CDR2 YFSETQ come from the germline V gene. Deletions cut 4 bases from V and 10 bases from J, with 17 bases between. This CDR3 contains 13 residues. The entire variable domain, with the rest obtained from reference TRBV5-1 and TRBJ1-1, is as follows: KAGVTQTPRYLIKTRGQQVTLSCSPISGHRSVSWYQQTPGQGLQFLFEYFSETQRNKGNFPGRFSGRQFSNSRSEMNVSTLELGDSALYLCASSARPGEGAFFGQGTRLTVV.